Below are 31 T cell receptor beta chains sequenced from a single sample in a study of blood T cell repertoires in COVID-19. Using immunoSEQ multiplex PCR, the repertoire was profiled, and TCRdb retains in-frame clones only, with some absent. Of some 120,000 clones listed, approximately 90% are singletons. Sequencing input: peripheral blood. The origin of the receptors is a human donor in a cohort sampled during active COVID-19.

This clone was recorded a few times. In DNA, the CDR3 is TGTGCCACCAGCAGAGATGGGGATGGAGGCAATGAGCAGTTCTTC. This codes for CATSRDGDGGNEQFF. The chain combines TRBV15 with TRBJ2-1; maybe TRBD2 (5 bases). This CDR3 is built from 15 residues. CDR1 is LNHNV, CDR2 YYDKDF, per germline (reference sequence). V lost 0 bases and J 6 bases, leaving 12 bases between the germline ends.

About this clone itself: This sample also contains other DNA sequences that code for the same CDR3. V is TRBV29-1 and J is TRBJ1-1; TRBD1 agrees at 8 bases. V trimming: 4 bases; J trimming: 5 bases; junction bases outside the gene matches: 3. The CDR3 is 12 amino acids. CDR1 and CDR2 from the germline V gene are SQVTM and ANQGSEA. The CDR3 loop is CSVVQGGTEAFF. In nucleotides, the CDR3 is TGCAGCGTTGTACAGGGGGGGACTGAAGCTTTCTTT.

V and J are TRBV5-4 and TRBJ2-1; 8 bases fit TRBD1. V was clipped by 7 bases and J by 2 bases; unmatched bases: 8. From germline, CDR1 is SGHNT and CDR2 YYREEE (reference sequence). CDR3 length: 15 residues. The CDR3: CASLDETGAYNEQFF. Written as DNA, the CDR3 is TGTGCCAGCCTAGATGAGACAGGGGCCTACAATGAGCAGTTCTTC.

The chain couples TRBV5-4 to TRBJ2-5; D not resolved. The germline V gene encodes CDR1 SGHNT and CDR2 YYREEE (reference sequence). The V and J ends lost 6 bases and 4 bases respectively, with 22 bases between them. The CDR3 runs to 16 residues. CDR3 DNA: TGTGCCAGCACCTCCGTCCCTACTAAGGTCGGAGAGACCCAGTACTTC. This gives the protein CASTSVPTKVGETQYF.

The J gene is TRBJ1-4, the V gene TRBV5-1; TRBD1 matches at 9 bases. The CDR3 covers 15 residues. The junction had 4 bases not matched to a gene; V was cut back by 0 bases and J by 7 bases. Germline V gene data show CDR1 as SGHRS and CDR2 as YFSETQ. The chain's CDR3 is CASSLGDREGEKLFF. DNA of the CDR3: TGCGCCAGCAGCTTGGGGGACAGGGAAGGTGAAAAACTGTTTTTT.

This clone showed up just once. The CDR3 loop is CASSARSGGAYDEQFF. The CDR3 DNA is TGTGCCAGCAGTGCCCGTAGCGGGGGGGCCTATGATGAGCAGTTCTTC. The chain is built from TRBV6-4 and TRBJ2-1; the match to TRBD2 covers 11 bases. This CDR3 has 16 residues. Germline loops: CDR1 MRHNA, CDR2 SNTAGT. V was clipped by 4 bases and J by 8 bases; unmatched bases: 10.

V is TRBV6-2 or TRBV6-3 and J is TRBJ2-5; 12 nucleotides line up with TRBD2. Germline lookup yields CDR1 MNHEY and CDR2 SVGEGT. This CDR3 is built from 18 residues. V lost 6 bases to trimming and J lost 1 base; unmatched junction nucleotides: 12. DNA of the CDR3: TGTGCCAGCAGCACCCAGGGCCGACTAGCGGGGGCCCAAGAGACCCAGTACTTC. This gives the protein CASSTQGRLAGAQETQYF.

This rearrangement joins TRBV11-2 to TRBJ2-7; possible D gene TRBD2, 5 bases. The CDR3 spans 16 residues. CDR1 and CDR2 from the germline V gene are SGHAT and FQNNGV. Trimming shortened V by 1 base and J by 1 base, and 14 bases separated the two germline ends. CDR3: CASSLADPGSSYEQYF. CDR3 sequence (DNA): TGTGCCAGCAGCTTAGCAGACCCGGGATCATCCTACGAGCAGTACTTC.

This clone was detected once. The V and J genes are TRBV4-2 and TRBJ1-5; D is possibly TRBD1 (6 bases). The germline V gene has CDR1 LGHNA and CDR2 YNFKEQ. Trimming removed 0 bases at V and 3 bases at J, with 9 bases between. The CDR3 is 15 residues long. The CDR3 DNA reads as TGTGCCAGCAGCCAAGAACAGGGTTCCAATCAGCCCCAGCATTTT. Translation gives CASSQEQGSNQPQHF.

This rearrangement joins TRBV18 to TRBJ2-7; weak D call: TRBD1 (6 bases). Trimming removed 2 bases at V and 0 bases at J, with 11 bases between. The CDR3 covers 15 residues. Germline CDR1 and CDR2: KGHSH and LQKENI. Here the CDR3 reads CASSPETGSSYEQYF. The CDR3 DNA follows: TGTGCCAGCTCACCAGAGACAGGCAGCTCCTACGAGCAGTACTTC. The whole variable domain, filled in from reference TRBV18 and TRBJ2-7, reads NAGVMQNPRHLVRRRGQEARLRCSPMKGHSHVYWYRQLPEEGLKFMVYLQKENIIDESGMPKERFSAEFPKEGPSILRIQQVVRGDSAAYFCASSPETGSSYEQYFGPGTRLTVT.

The chain has TRBV5-4 and TRBJ1-2; TRBD1 matches at 9 bases. V lost 4 bases and J lost 4; bases outside the gene matches: 14. Germline CDR1 and CDR2: SGHNT and YYREEE (reference sequence). The CDR3 is 17 amino acids. CDR3 loop: CASSSGQGIVFGYGYTF. The CDR3 nucleotides read TGTGCCAGCAGCAGCGGACAGGGGATAGTGTTTGGCTATGGCTACACCTTC.

This chain connects TRBV7-6 to TRBJ2-1; 13 bases agree with TRBD2. With 5 bases clipped from V and 7 bases from J, the junction kept 14 bases outside the gene matches. The CDR3 consists of 18 residues. Per the germline V gene, CDR1 is SGHVS and CDR2 is FNYEAQ. The CDR3 reads CASSPYRRTSGSPNEQFF. DNA for the CDR3: TGTGCCAGCAGCCCATACCGGCGGACTAGCGGGAGTCCAAATGAGCAGTTCTTC.

The genes are TRBV19 and TRBJ2-5; D possibly corresponds to TRBD2 (6 bases). Germline V gives CDR1 LNHDA, CDR2 SQIVND (reference sequence). This CDR3 is built from 13 residues. Trimming removed 8 bases from V and 5 bases from J, with 15 bases in between. CDR3 region: CASSGPGRETQYF. CDR3 nucleotides: TGTGCCAGTTCGGGGCCGGGGAGGGAGACCCAGTACTTC.

The J gene is TRBJ2-3, the V gene TRBV5-4, with D perhaps matching TRBD1 (6 bases). CDR1 is SGHNT and CDR2 is YYREEE in the germline V gene (reference sequence). This CDR3 has 13 amino acids. Trimming cost V 3 bases and J 5 bases, with 10 bases left between them. The CDR3 DNA sequence: TGTGCCAGCAGCTCCGGACAGCTAGATACGCAGTATTTT. Translating it yields CASSSGQLDTQYF.

This clone occurred a few times. This chain joins TRBV27 and TRBJ2-3; 9 bases are shared with TRBD2. V lost 5 bases to trimming and J lost 4 bases; unmatched junction nucleotides: 10. Germline V lookup: CDR1 MNHEY, CDR2 SMNVEV (reference sequence). The CDR3 extends over 16 amino acids. DNA for the CDR3: TGTGCCAGCAGTCCCGTGGGTAGCGGGGGTCCAGATACGCAGTATTTT. Protein: CASSPVGSGGPDTQYF.

The gene calls are TRBV28 and TRBJ2-5; 10 nucleotides line up with TRBD2. The CDR3 sequence is 16 residues long. Per the germline V gene, CDR1 is MDHEN and CDR2 is SYDVKM. V dropped 3 bases and J dropped 1; count of bases not matched to a gene: 5. CDR3 in amino acids: CASSFFTSGAQETQYF. The CDR3 DNA follows: TGTGCCAGCAGTTTCTTTACTAGCGGGGCCCAAGAGACCCAGTACTTC.

V usage is TRBV4-2 and J usage is TRBJ1-1; D is perhaps TRBD1 (5 bases). V was shortened by 1 base and J by 0 bases, with 9 bases between the two germline ends. The CDR3 runs to 15 residues. Germline V gene data show CDR1 as LGHNA and CDR2 as YNFKEQ. The CDR3, as DNA: TGTGCCAGCAGCCAAGGGGGACTGTTGAACACTGAAGCTTTCTTT. Translating gives CASSQGGLLNTEAFF.

The chain has TRBV13 and TRBJ1-1; 8 bases match TRBD1. This CDR3 is 15 amino acids long. Unmatched junction bases numbered 10, after V lost 5 bases and J lost 5 bases. The germline gives CDR1 PRHDT, CDR2 FYEKMQ (reference sequence). CDR3 nucleotides: TGTGCCAGCAGCCGATGGACAGGGCGTGGAACTGAAGCTTTCTTT. It encodes CASSRWTGRGTEAFF.

The chain carries TRBV7-8 and TRBJ2-2; TRBD2 agrees at 8 bases. With 2 bases clipped from V and 1 base from J, the junction kept 3 bases outside the gene matches. The CDR3 is made up of 16 amino acids. Germline CDR1 reads SGHVS; CDR2 reads FQNEAQ. The CDR3 nucleotides read TGTGCCAGCAGCTTACTTGCGGGGGGGAACACCGGGGAGCTGTTTTTT. This translates into CASSLLAGGNTGELFF. The entire variable domain, with the rest obtained from reference TRBV7-8 and TRBJ2-2, is as follows: GAGVSQSPRYKVAKRGQDVALRCDPISGHVSLFWYQQALGQGPEFLTYFQNEAQLDKSGLPSDRFFAERPEGSVSTLKIQRTQQEDSAVYLCASSLLAGGNTGELFFGEGSRLTVL.

V and J are TRBV10-2 and TRBJ2-3; 13 bases are a match to TRBD2. With 3 bases clipped from V and 5 bases from J, the junction kept 5 bases outside the gene matches. The CDR3 totals 16 residues. Germline V gives CDR1 WSHSY, CDR2 SAAADI. The chain's CDR3 is CASSELAGGPRDTQYF. The CDR3 DNA reads TGCGCCAGCAGTGAACTAGCGGGGGGGCCCAGAGATACGCAGTATTTT.

J is TRBJ1-4 and V is TRBV15; 7 bases are shared with TRBD1. This CDR3 has 15 amino acids. Germline V gene data show CDR1 as LNHNV and CDR2 as YYDKDF (reference sequence). The ends lost 2 bases at V and 8 bases at J; junction bases unmatched: 8. In nucleotides, the CDR3 is TGTGCCACCAGCAGAAAAAGGGGGCAGGAGGAAAAACTGTTTTTT. Residues: CATSRKRGQEEKLFF. The entire variable domain, with the rest obtained from reference TRBV15 and TRBJ1-4, is as follows: DAMVIQNPRYQVTQFGKPVTLSCSQTLNHNVMYWYQQKSSQAPKLLFHYYDKDFNNEADTPDNFQSRRPNTSFCFLDIRSPGLGDTAMYLCATSRKRGQEEKLFFGSGTQLSVL.

The rearrangement uses TRBV9 and TRBJ2-7; tentatively, D is TRBD2 (5 bases). This CDR3 has 13 amino acids. V gave up 3 bases and J gave up 4 bases, with 11 bases separating them. The germline V gene has CDR1 SGDLS and CDR2 YYNGEE. CDR3 sequence: CASSALEGYEQYF. The CDR3 DNA reads TGTGCCAGCAGCGCTCTCGAGGGATACGAGCAGTACTTC.

The J gene is TRBJ2-4, the V gene TRBV6-4; D unclear. The V end lost 3 bases, the J end lost 5 bases, and 8 bases lay between the germline ends. Germline assignment: CDR1 MRHNA and CDR2 SNTAGT. The CDR3 consists of 13 residues. The CDR3 reads CASSEGAQNIQYF. In DNA, the CDR3 is TGTGCCAGCAGTGAAGGAGCGCAAAACATTCAGTACTTC.

J is TRBJ2-7 and V is TRBV18, with TRBD2 matching over 8 bases. CDR1 is KGHSH and CDR2 is LQKENI in the germline V gene. V was pared by 5 bases and J by 6 bases, with 12 bases of the junction left unmatched. This CDR3 contains 15 residues. Here the CDR3 DNA reads TGTGCCAGCTCAGGAATGGGCGGGGGGCCCGGCGAGCAGTACTTC. Its protein product is CASSGMGGGPGEQYF.

The V gene is TRBV5-6, the J gene TRBJ2-5; tentatively, D is TRBD2 (5 bases). The CDR3 length is 16 residues. Trimming stripped 1 base from V and 6 bases from J, with 19 bases between. From germline, CDR1 is SGHDT and CDR2 YYEEEE. In DNA, the CDR3 is TGTGCCAGCAGCTTGCTAGCTGATGGTGGCTTAAAGACCCAGTACTTC. Its protein is CASSLLADGGLKTQYF.

The V call is TRBV28, the J call TRBJ1-6; 10 nucleotides agree with TRBD1. This CDR3 region has 14 residues. V dropped 6 bases and J dropped 8; count of bases not matched to a gene: 4. Germline CDR1 is MDHEN and CDR2 is SYDVKM. CDR3: CASRGGTGDSPLHF. Written as DNA, the CDR3 is TGTGCCAGCAGGGGGGGGACAGGGGATTCACCCCTCCACTTT.

Comments on this clone: The junction differs from germline at one of its ends, possibly a read error. The sample holds other DNA sequences that translate to the same CDR3. The J gene is TRBJ2-2, the V gene TRBV7-7; 10 bases are shared with TRBD2. Germline V gene sequence: CDR1 SSHAT, CDR2 FNYEAQ (reference sequence). This CDR3 comprises 16 residues. CDR3 nucleotides: TGTGCTAGCAGCCCGACCGGGACTAGCGTTGCCGGGGAGCTGTTTTTT. Its translation is CASSPTGTSVAGELFF.

This chain uses TRBV28 with TRBJ1-1, with no clear D. CDR1 MDHEN and CDR2 SYDVKM come from the germline V gene. The germline V and J ends were trimmed by 3 bases and 4 bases, with 12 bases remaining between them. The CDR3 consists of 14 residues. The CDR3 DNA follows: TGTGCCAGCAGTTTTGTGAGAGGATTCACTGAAGCTTTCTTT. Its protein product is CASSFVRGFTEAFF.

The V and J genes are TRBV11-2 and TRBJ2-7; D is undetermined. The CDR3 is 17 amino acids. Germline loops: CDR1 SGHAT, CDR2 FQNNGV. Trimming removed 1 base at V and 0 bases at J, with 16 bases between. As DNA, the CDR3 is TGTGCCAGCAGCTTAGTAGTGGCAGGCCACAACTCCTACGAGCAGTACTTC. This codes for CASSLVVAGHNSYEQYF.

In its sample, this clone was seen once. The chain couples TRBV19 to TRBJ2-1, with TRBD2 matching 11 bases. V dropped 9 bases and J dropped 5; count of bases not matched to a gene: 9. CDR3 length: 15 amino acids. Per the germline V gene, CDR1 is LNHDA and CDR2 is SQIVND (reference sequence). The DNA for the CDR3 is TGTGCCAGCCAACTAGCGGGAGTTCTTAACAATGAGCAGTTCTTC. Protein: CASQLAGVLNNEQFF.

A note on this clone: One junction end does not reproduce the germline sequence, and a read error may be involved. The same CDR3 arises from other DNA sequences in this sample as well. The chain links TRBV9 to TRBJ2-2, with a tentative D call TRBD2 (5 bases). CDR3 length equals 13 residues. Germline V gives CDR1 SGDLS, CDR2 YYNGEE. The DNA of the CDR3 is TGTGCCAGTAGCGCCTCGAACACCGGGGAGCTGTTTTTT. This codes for CASSASNTGELFF.